A single sample gave rise to the 30 T cell receptor beta chains below, sequenced in a study of T-cell memory formation after mild COVID-19. From the 5' RACE reads, TCRdb called clonotypes with MiXCR, one entry per CDR3 protein. The sample lists about 350,000 distinct CDR3 sequences, roughly an eighth seen once, with 22% in the top ten. Sample: PBMCs or a T cell subset sorted from them (not recorded which). The receptors come from a man younger than 30 who had mild COVID-19 (a few samples of this study predate the infection). Cell type and time point are not known.

This clonotype turned up a few times. The rearrangement uses TRBV7-9 and TRBJ2-3; D tentatively fits TRBD1 or TRBD2 (5 bases each). The CDR3 has 13 amino acids. Germline lookup yields CDR1 SEHNR and CDR2 FQNEAQ (reference sequence). The V end was cut by 5 bases, the J end by 6 bases, with 12 bases between. The CDR3 DNA reads TGTGCCAGCAGCCCAGGGACGGTGGATACGCAGTATTTT. It yields the protein CASSPGTVDTQYF.

In its sample, this clonotype was seen a few times. The CDR3 DNA reads as TGTGCCAGCGCTCGGACACGGACAATGTCCTACGAGCAGTACGTC. Protein sequence: CASARTRTMSYEQYV. This chain uses TRBV7-8 with TRBJ2-7; possible D gene TRBD1, 5 bases. This CDR3 has 15 amino acids. CDR1 and CDR2 from the germline V gene are SGHVS and FQNEAQ. V shed 8 bases and J shed 1 base, with 18 bases lying between them.

The J gene is TRBJ2-1, the V gene TRBV29-1, with 7 bases fitting TRBD2. V was pared by 5 bases and J by 5 bases, with 6 bases of the junction left unmatched. The CDR3 contains 13 residues. Germline loops: CDR1 SQVTM, CDR2 ANQGSEA. CDR3: CSVTSETNNEQFF. CDR3 DNA sequence: TGCAGCGTTACTAGCGAGACAAACAATGAGCAGTTCTTC.

V is TRBV20-1 and J is TRBJ1-1; TRBD1 might be the D (5 bases). The CDR3 runs to 14 residues. V was clipped by 3 bases and J by 5 bases, with 16 bases between them. The V gene's germline CDR1 is DFQATT and CDR2 SNEGSKA (reference sequence). The CDR3 region has the DNA TGCAGTGCTAGTTCAAGTTTGTCAGGGACTGAAGCTTTCTTT. Translating it yields CSASSSLSGTEAFF.

This clonotype was counted a few times. This rearrangement joins TRBV7-2 to TRBJ1-2; 8 bases line up with TRBD1. Unmatched junction bases numbered 8, after V lost 5 bases and J lost 6 bases. The CDR3 runs to 14 residues. Germline CDR1 SGHTA, CDR2 FQGNSA. CDR3 sequence reads: CASSRTRGQDGYTF. CDR3 DNA: TGTGCCAGCAGCCGGACCAGGGGGCAGGATGGCTACACCTTC. The entire variable domain, with the rest obtained from reference TRBV7-2 and TRBJ1-2, is as follows: GAGVSQSPSNKVTEKGKDVELRCDPISGHTALYWYRQSLGQGLEFLIYFQGNSAPDKSGLPSDRFSAERTGGSVSTLTIQRTQQEDSAVYLCASSRTRGQDGYTFGSGTRLTVV.

At least ten counts were recorded for this clonotype. The chain links TRBV7-2 to TRBJ2-5; perhaps D is TRBD1 or TRBD2 (5 bases each). Germline V CDR1 and CDR2: SGHTA, FQGNSA. With 3 bases removed from V and 1 base from J, the gap between germline ends came to 9 bases. CDR3 length equals 14 residues. The chain's CDR3 is CASSFGTAQETQYF. The CDR3 region has the DNA TGTGCCAGCAGCTTTGGGACGGCCCAAGAGACCCAGTACTTC. The variable domain in full, completed from reference TRBV7-2 and TRBJ2-5, reads GAGVSQSPSNKVTEKGKDVELRCDPISGHTALYWYRQSLGQGLEFLIYFQGNSAPDKSGLPSDRFSAERTGGSVSTLTIQRTQQEDSAVYLCASSFGTAQETQYFGPGTRLLVL.

This clonotype was seen many times. This chain links TRBV12-3 or TRBV12-4 with TRBJ1-3, with D possibly matching TRBD1 (5 bases). The V and J ends lost 6 bases and 3 bases respectively, with 15 bases between them. This CDR3 contains 15 residues. The CDR3 DNA reads as TGTGCCAGCAGGATCGGGACCGACCTTGGAAACACCATATATTTT. It translates to CASRIGTDLGNTIYF.

The rearrangement uses TRBV3-1 and TRBJ1-3; D gene uncertain. This CDR3 spans 13 amino acids. V lost 7 bases and J 0 bases, leaving 7 bases between the germline ends. Germline V lookup: CDR1 LGHDT, CDR2 YNNKEL (reference sequence). The CDR3 protein is CASKYGSGNTIYF. DNA for the CDR3: TGTGCCAGCAAGTATGGCTCTGGAAACACCATATATTTT.

This clonotype has only a few counts. The chain recombines TRBV12-3 or TRBV12-4 with TRBJ1-2; the D is unclear. The CDR3 sequence is 12 residues long. V shed 3 bases and J shed 8 bases, with 10 bases lying between them. The CDR3 sequence is CASSFRDGGYTF. The CDR3, as DNA: TGTGCCAGCAGTTTCAGAGACGGGGGCTACACCTTC.

This clonotype occurred many times. V usage is TRBV11-2 and J usage is TRBJ2-5, with TRBD2 matching over 8 bases. The trim removed 1 base at V and 0 bases at J, leaving 7 bases unmatched. The V gene's germline CDR1 is SGHAT and CDR2 FQNNGV. The CDR3 is 17 residues long. DNA of the CDR3: TGTGCCAGCAGCTTAGTACCAGCGGGGGCCTACCAAGAGACCCAGTACTTC. Amino acid sequence: CASSLVPAGAYQETQYF.

The sample holds a few counts of this clonotype. V usage is TRBV20-1 and J usage is TRBJ1-5; TRBD1 matches at 10 bases. Germline trimming cut 5 bases from V and 2 bases from J; bases unmatched to any gene: 12. The CDR3 extends over 17 amino acids. The germline V gene has CDR1 DFQATT and CDR2 SNEGSKA (reference sequence). The CDR3: CSAGQGDRGRGNQPQHF. Here the CDR3 DNA reads TGCAGTGCTGGTCAGGGGGACAGGGGACGGGGCAATCAGCCCCAGCATTTT.

The genes are TRBV20-1 and TRBJ1-5; tentative D call: TRBD1 (6 bases). Germline CDR1 is DFQATT and CDR2 is SNEGSKA (reference sequence). The CDR3 sequence is 14 residues long. V was trimmed by 5 bases and J by 2 bases, leaving 13 bases between them. The CDR3 reads CSALRGAGNQPQHF. In DNA, the CDR3 is TGCAGTGCTCTACGGGGGGCTGGCAATCAGCCCCAGCATTTT.

This clonotype was seen many times. The chain combines TRBV21-1 with TRBJ2-7; the D call of TRBD2 is as the table states it, not checked on the DNA. TRBV21-1 is noted as a pseudogene. This CDR3 spans 20 amino acids. CDR3 coding DNA: TGTGCCAGCAGCAAAGGGGACCCGGGACTAGCGGGGGGGAGCTCCTACGAGCAGTACGTC. This gives the protein CASSKGDPGLAGGSSYEQYV.

This clonotype was picked up a small number of times. The chain employs TRBV4-2 and TRBJ2-3, with 12 positions matching TRBD2. Germline V CDR1 and CDR2: LGHNA, YNFKEQ. V lost 1 base and J lost 10; bases outside the gene matches: 6. The CDR3 loop spans 15 amino acids. The DNA for the CDR3 is TGTGCCAGCAGCCAAGGCGCGCCTAGCGGGGGGGCGCAGTATTTT. As protein: CASSQGAPSGGAQYF.

This clonotype was recorded many times. The rearrangement uses TRBV7-2 and TRBJ1-2; D remains ambiguous. The V end lost 8 bases, the J end lost 3 bases, and 19 bases lay between the germline ends. The length of the CDR3 is 15 residues. The V gene's germline CDR1 is SGHTA and CDR2 FQGNSA. The CDR3 DNA follows: TGTGCCAGCGGGCGAGGGCAGGTGTGGGACTATGGCTACACCTTC. Protein product: CASGRGQVWDYGYTF.

This clonotype appeared a few times. This chain uses TRBV10-2 with TRBJ2-5; D gene ambiguous. V dropped 0 bases and J dropped 1 base, with 6 bases sitting between them. The length of the CDR3 is 14 residues. Germline CDR1 is WSHSY and CDR2 is SAAADI. CDR3 DNA: TGCGCCAGCAGTGAGTCAATTTCCCAAGAGACCCAGTACTTC. Translated: CASSESISQETQYF.

The chain combines TRBV5-1 with TRBJ2-1; no definite D call. The V gene lost 4 bases and the J gene lost 3 bases, with 5 bases spanning the gap. CDR3 length equals 12 residues. Germline CDR1 reads SGHRS; CDR2 reads YFSETQ. The CDR3 protein is CASSIGYNEQFF. The CDR3 DNA reads as TGCGCCAGCAGCATCGGCTACAATGAGCAGTTCTTC.

There are a few counts of this clonotype. The chain joins TRBV29-1 to TRBJ2-6; tentatively, D is TRBD1 or TRBD2 (6 bases each). Per the germline V gene, CDR1 is SQVTM and CDR2 is ANQGSEA. Trimming took off 1 base at V and 2 bases at J, with 9 bases between the two ends. The CDR3 has 15 amino acids. The DNA of the CDR3 is TGCAGCGTTGAAGTAGGGGGGACTGGGGCCAACGTCCTGACTTTC. Its translation is CSVEVGGTGANVLTF.

The chain has TRBV4-2 and TRBJ1-6; D perhaps matches TRBD1 (6 bases). From germline, CDR1 is LGHNA and CDR2 YNFKEQ. CDR3 length: 18 amino acids. V was clipped by 0 bases and J by 10 bases, with 22 bases between them. The CDR3 DNA sequence: TGTGCCAGCAGCCAAGACTACGGGGACATCTCCGAATTATCACCCCTCCACTTT. Its translation: CASSQDYGDISELSPLHF.

This clonotype was detected a few times. This chain connects TRBV7-2 to TRBJ2-1; D is tentatively TRBD1 or TRBD2 (5 bases each). The ends were cut back, 1 base at V and 7 bases at J, with 11 bases in the middle. The CDR3 is made up of 14 amino acids. Germline V gives CDR1 SGHTA, CDR2 FQGNSA. The CDR3: CASSLEGWGNEQFF. CDR3 DNA sequence: TGTGCCAGCAGCTTAGAGGGGTGGGGGAATGAGCAGTTCTTC.

This clonotype occurred a few times. V usage is TRBV28 and J usage is TRBJ2-7; D is tentatively TRBD1 or TRBD2 (5 bases each). The CDR3 has 15 residues. V dropped 5 bases and J dropped 0 bases, with 14 bases sitting between them. Per the germline V gene, CDR1 is MDHEN and CDR2 is SYDVKM. CDR3 nucleotide sequence: TGTGCCAGCAGTCGAGGGACCTCACCCTCCTACGAGCAGTACGTC. This gives the protein CASSRGTSPSYEQYV.

The chain couples TRBV10-2 to TRBJ2-1, with TRBD2 matching over 11 bases. The CDR3 contains 14 residues. J lost 6 bases, V lost 7 bases, and 5 bases had no gene match. Germline CDR1 WSHSY, CDR2 SAAADI. The CDR3 coding sequence is TGCGCCAGCACCGGACTAGCGGGTCTCAATGAGCAGTTCTTC. Protein: CASTGLAGLNEQFF.

This clonotype was observed at least ten times. DNA for the CDR3: TGTGCCAGCAGCTTAAGAGTAGGGACAGGGGGCCGAGAGACCCAGTACTTC. It specifies CASSLRVGTGGRETQYF. This chain connects TRBV7-2 to TRBJ2-5; 12 bases are shared with TRBD1. Per the germline V gene, CDR1 is SGHTA and CDR2 is FQGNSA. The CDR3 sequence is 17 residues long. The trim removed 2 bases at V and 4 bases at J, leaving 8 bases unmatched.

The V gene is TRBV20-1, the J gene TRBJ2-1, with TRBD2 identical over 7 bases. The CDR3 is 13 amino acids. Germline assignment: CDR1 DFQATT and CDR2 SNEGSKA (reference sequence). Germline trimming cut 3 bases from V and 6 bases from J; bases unmatched to any gene: 5. CDR3 nucleotides: TGCAGTGCTAGGACTGGACTAGGCAATGAGCAGTTCTTC. The encoded protein is CSARTGLGNEQFF.

Many counts were recorded for this clonotype. The chain recombines TRBV5-1 with TRBJ2-5, with TRBD1 matching 9 bases. Germline V lookup: CDR1 SGHRS, CDR2 YFSETQ. CDR3 length: 14 amino acids. V gave up 5 bases and J gave up 2 bases; unmatched junction bases: 4. The CDR3 reads CASRLQGAQETQYF. CDR3 DNA: TGCGCCAGCAGATTACAGGGGGCTCAAGAGACCCAGTACTTC. Based on the CDR3 plus reference TRBV5-1 and TRBJ2-5, the full variable domain is KAGVTQTPRYLIKTRGQQVTLSCSPISGHRSVSWYQQTPGQGLQFLFEYFSETQRNKGNFPGRFSGRQFSNSRSEMNVSTLELGDSALYLCASRLQGAQETQYFGPGTRLLVL.

V is TRBV5-6 and J is TRBJ1-3; 9 positions match TRBD1. Unmatched junction bases numbered 2, after V lost 3 bases and J lost 7 bases. This CDR3 has 13 amino acids. Germline V gene sequence: CDR1 SGHDT, CDR2 YYEEEE. This CDR3 is CASSSGQGNTIYF. The CDR3 region has the DNA TGTGCCAGCAGCTCCGGACAGGGGAACACCATATATTTT.

This clonotype was observed at least ten times. The DNA for the CDR3 is TGTGCCAGCAGCGTTCGGTGGGCCGGCACAGATACGCAGTATTTT. Protein sequence: CASSVRWAGTDTQYF. V usage is TRBV9 and J usage is TRBJ2-3, with D uncertain. Germline V CDR1 and CDR2: SGDLS, YYNGEE. This CDR3 is built from 15 residues. Trimming took off 2 bases at V and 1 base at J, with 11 bases between the two ends.

This clonotype was seen repeatedly, ten times or more. This rearrangement joins TRBV7-3 to TRBJ2-1; TRBD1 is a possible D gene (6 bases). Trimming removed 2 bases at V and 0 bases at J, with 17 bases between. The CDR3 loop spans 18 amino acids. The germline V gene has CDR1 SGHTA and CDR2 FQGTGA. The CDR3 region has the DNA TGTGCCAGCAGCTTACGTGGGGTGAAACAGGGCTCCTACAATGAGCAGTTCTTC. It yields the protein CASSLRGVKQGSYNEQFF.

This clonotype showed up just a few times. The chain carries TRBV7-2 and TRBJ2-2; D call uncertain. The germline gives CDR1 SGHTA, CDR2 FQGNSA. The V end lost 0 bases, the J end lost 4 bases, and 12 bases lay between the germline ends. The CDR3 is made up of 16 amino acids. CDR3 sequence: CASSLAPGPATGELFF. In nucleotides, the CDR3 is TGTGCCAGCAGCTTAGCCCCGGGCCCCGCCACCGGGGAGCTGTTTTTT. Looking up the rest from reference TRBV7-2 and TRBJ2-2 gives the full variable domain: GAGVSQSPSNKVTEKGKDVELRCDPISGHTALYWYRQSLGQGLEFLIYFQGNSAPDKSGLPSDRFSAERTGGSVSTLTIQRTQQEDSAVYLCASSLAPGPATGELFFGEGSRLTVL.

The chain has TRBV9 and TRBJ2-3, with 12 bases identical to TRBD2. The germline CDR1 and CDR2 sequences are SGDLS and YYNGEE. This CDR3 region has 18 residues. V trimming: 0 bases; J trimming: 4 bases; junction bases outside the gene matches: 9. In DNA form, the CDR3 reads TGTGCCAGCAGCGTAGAGGGAGTACTAGCGGGGGGACCAGATACGCAGTATTTT. As protein: CASSVEGVLAGGPDTQYF.